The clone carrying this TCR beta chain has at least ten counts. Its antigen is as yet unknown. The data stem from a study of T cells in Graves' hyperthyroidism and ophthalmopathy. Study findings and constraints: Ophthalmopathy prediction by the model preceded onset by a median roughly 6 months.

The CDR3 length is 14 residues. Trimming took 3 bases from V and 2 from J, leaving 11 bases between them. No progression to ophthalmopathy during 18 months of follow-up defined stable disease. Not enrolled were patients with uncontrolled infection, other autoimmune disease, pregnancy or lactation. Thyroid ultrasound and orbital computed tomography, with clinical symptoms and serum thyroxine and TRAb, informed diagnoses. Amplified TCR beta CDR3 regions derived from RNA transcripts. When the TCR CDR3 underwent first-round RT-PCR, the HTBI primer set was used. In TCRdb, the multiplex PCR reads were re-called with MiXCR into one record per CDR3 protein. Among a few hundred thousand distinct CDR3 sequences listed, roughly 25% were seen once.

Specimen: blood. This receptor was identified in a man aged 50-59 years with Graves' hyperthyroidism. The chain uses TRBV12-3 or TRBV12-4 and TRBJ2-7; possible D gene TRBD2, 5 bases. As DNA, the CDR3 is TGTGCCAGCAGTTTTGGGCGGGTTGCCTACGAGCAGTACTTC. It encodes CASSFGRVAYEQYF.